This T cell receptor beta chain was sequenced in a study of spatial heterogeneity in lung cancer. The wider study: Alpha-chain sequences were detected in numbers that were consistently lower than beta-chain sequences. General observations from the study: Tumor mutation counts were tracked by expanded intratumoral alpha and beta TCR counts. Counts for ubiquitous and regional expanded TCRs went along with ubiquitous and regional nonsynonymous mutations, respectively.

Many counts were recorded for this clonotype. Its specificity is not known. For a library built for alpha chains, this beta chain is a stray read; little rests on its size. Trimming removed 4 bases at V and 7 bases at J, with 15 bases between. Looked up from germline, CDR1 is SGHDN and CDR2 is FVKESK. There are 14 residues in the CDR3. TCRdb itself ran the 5' RACE reads through MiXCR, one entry per CDR3 protein. Found here are around 3,500 distinct CDR3 sequences, roughly 26% of them singletons; the top ten hold more than 11%. Time point of the sample: sample taken at primary tumor resection. Donation came from around 77 patients with untreated early-stage non-small cell lung cancer. Unsorted whole RNA samples from tumor, nontumor lung or frozen PBMC were sequenced.

The receptor's source is a male donor with early-stage non-small cell lung cancer. The input for sequencing was lung tumor tissue, taken at surgery. The rearrangement uses TRBV14 and TRBJ2-3, with D perhaps TRBD2 (6 bases). The DNA for the CDR3 is TGTGCCAGCAGCCTGACTAGTTCTCCCCATACGCAGTATTTT. This translates into CASSLTSSPHTQYF.